This T cell receptor (beta chain) is drawn from a study of vaccination effects on CD4 cells after COVID-19. Antigen-specific CD4+ T cells were first expanded with viral peptide pools by the ViraFEST assay and only then sequenced. Upon completion of 10 to 11 days in culture, CD4+ T cells were isolated. The cohort was immunized with two doses of either the BNT162b2 or mRNA-1273 vaccine. IL-2 at 8 to 10 IU/ml and peptides at approximately 9.5 ug/ml were added to cultured PBMC, a few million per well. Half the medium was replaced with IL-2 medium on days 3 and 7. Points on this clone: What it recognizes is unknown.

V lost 2 bases and J 3 bases, leaving 4 bases between the germline ends. The CDR3 has 12 residues. Germline lookup yields CDR1 MDHEN and CDR2 SYDVKM. The data were produced by immunoSEQ multiplex PCR, yet TCRdb's version contains in-frame clones alone and is incomplete. The table shows tens of thousands of clones, with around 73% occurring only once. Study-wide findings and caveats: Infection- and vaccine-induced clones contracted markedly late after vaccination.

The TCR was taken from a human donor who received a COVID-19 vaccine. The chain recombines TRBV28 with TRBJ1-2; no firm D call. Specimen: CD4+ T cells from PBMCs cultured with HCoV-229E spike peptides, collected after COVID-19 vaccination. The CDR3 region is CASSLRDYGYTF. The CDR3 coding sequence is TGTGCCAGCAGTTTAAGAGACTATGGCTACACCTTC.